Sequencing of this T cell receptor beta chain was carried out in a study of blood T cells in healthy people across ages. Findings of the study overall: For the donors, CMV status was unknown and possibly confounded expanded clonotype changes.

Next came a second PCR, run for about 7 to 12 cycles, which used a sample-barcoded 5' primer along with a J-beta primer mix. Every molecule of cDNA carried a tag from a template-switch adaptor with 12 random nucleotides. TCRdb re-analysed the 5' RACE reads in MiXCR, keeping a single row per CDR3 protein. The sample yields 600,000 to 1,000,000 distinct CDR3 sequences, 58% seen once. For this clonotype: The antigen remains undetermined.

The sequenced sample was blood. This clonotype was sampled from a man aged 30 to 39 in good health.

Written as DNA, the CDR3 is TGTGCCAGCAGCCATCGACGGAACACTGAAGCTTTCTTT. Translation: CASSHRRNTEAFF. The genes are TRBV3-1 and TRBJ1-1; D remains unclear. The CDR3 spans 13 residues. The V end lost 3 bases, the J end lost 1 base, and 6 bases lay between the germline ends. Germline V gives CDR1 LGHDT, CDR2 YNNKEL (reference sequence).